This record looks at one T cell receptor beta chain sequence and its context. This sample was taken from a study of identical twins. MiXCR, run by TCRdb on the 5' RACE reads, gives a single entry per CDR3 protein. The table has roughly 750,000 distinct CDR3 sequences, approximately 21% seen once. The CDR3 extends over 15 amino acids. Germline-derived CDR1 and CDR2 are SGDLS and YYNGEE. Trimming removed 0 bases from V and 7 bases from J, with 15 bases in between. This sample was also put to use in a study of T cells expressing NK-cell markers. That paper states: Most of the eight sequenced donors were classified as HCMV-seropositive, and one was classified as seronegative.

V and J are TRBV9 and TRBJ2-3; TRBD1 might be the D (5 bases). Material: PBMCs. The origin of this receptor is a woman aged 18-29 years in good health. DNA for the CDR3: TGTGCCAGCAGCGTAGGTACAGGAATGGTAAATACGCAGTATTTT. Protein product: CASSVGTGMVNTQYF.